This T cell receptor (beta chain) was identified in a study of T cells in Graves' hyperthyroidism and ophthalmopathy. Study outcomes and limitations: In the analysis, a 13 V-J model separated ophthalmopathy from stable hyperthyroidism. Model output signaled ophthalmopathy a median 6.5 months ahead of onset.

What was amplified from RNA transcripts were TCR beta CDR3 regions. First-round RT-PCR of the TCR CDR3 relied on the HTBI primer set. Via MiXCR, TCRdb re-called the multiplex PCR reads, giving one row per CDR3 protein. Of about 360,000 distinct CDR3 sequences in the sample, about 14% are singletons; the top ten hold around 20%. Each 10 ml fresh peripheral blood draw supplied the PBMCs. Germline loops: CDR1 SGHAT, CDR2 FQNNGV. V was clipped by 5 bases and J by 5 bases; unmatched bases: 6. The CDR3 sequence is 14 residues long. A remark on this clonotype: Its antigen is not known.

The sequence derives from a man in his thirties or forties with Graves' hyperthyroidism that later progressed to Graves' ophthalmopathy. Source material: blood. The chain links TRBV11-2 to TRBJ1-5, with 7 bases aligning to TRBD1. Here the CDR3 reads CASSLGTAHQPQHF. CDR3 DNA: TGTGCCAGCAGCCTTGGGACAGCCCATCAGCCCCAGCATTTT.